This TCR beta chain emerged from a study of CD8 T cells in ankylosing spondylitis. TCRdb called the 5' RACE reads again in MiXCR, with one record for every CDR3 protein. The sample includes roughly 370,000 distinct CDR3 sequences, about a fifth of them seen just once. Notes on the study in general: Ankylosing spondylitis blood seemed to carry a telltale TCR beta motif made of under 10 highly homologous variants.

This clonotype has only a few counts. Its target is unknown. The CDR3 is made up of 14 amino acids. V was shortened by 2 bases and J by 5 bases, with 10 bases between the two germline ends. Germline V lookup: CDR1 SGHTA, CDR2 FQGNSA. The chain employs TRBV7-2 and TRBJ2-1; D is perhaps TRBD1 or TRBD2 (5 bases each). The source of this sequence is a male donor with ankylosing spondylitis. Sequencing was carried out using blood, either unsorted or a sorted T cell fraction (not recorded which). For the CDR3, the DNA is TGTGCCAGCAGCTTACGCCGGGACCACAATGAGCAGTTCTTC. Amino acid sequence: CASSLRRDHNEQFF.